This T cell receptor beta chain was recovered during a study of T cell repertoires in cytomegalovirus infection. Study-level information: HLA-B-restricted CMV epitopes that are well studied, plus recently identified HLA-C-restricted ones, were used by the study. Indications of both CMV infection and matching HLA type were provided by public TCR beta signatures.

TCRdb re-derived calls from the reads in MiXCR, one entry per CDR3 protein. The table includes around 430,000 distinct CDR3 sequences, under 45% detected once. This clonotype was detected only a few times. Antigen specificity is unknown. The study, taken as a whole, reports: There were HLA-C-restricted CMV-specific TCR beta clonotypes dominating the ex vivo response. Cumulative public TCR beta family frequency identified CMV carriers with the relevant HLA.

V lost 4 bases to trimming and J lost 8 bases, with 20 bases between them. The germline V gene encodes CDR1 LNHDA and CDR2 SQIVND (reference sequence). The CDR3 consists of 15 residues. J is TRBJ1-2 and V is TRBV19; no definite D call. Sequencing was performed on cultured PBMCs, taken from culture after CMV antigen stimulation. This clonotype was obtained from a human donor in good health (CMV status not recorded). Some clones in this sample may be carry-over from other donors' samples. The CDR3 sequence: CASSTSIEAVGGYTF. DNA for the CDR3: TGTGCCAGTAGTACTTCTATTGAGGCCGTCGGGGGCTACACCTTC.